These T cell receptor beta chains were read from a single sample in a study of response to subunit inactivated influenza vaccine. Using its own MiXCR run on the RT-PCR reads, TCRdb lists one record per CDR3 protein. The table has almost 600,000 distinct CDR3 sequences, 14% seen once. Material: PBMCs from blood, obtained about 12 days after vaccination. The origin of the receptors is a man over 45 who received an inactivated influenza vaccine. Each CDR3 is given with its conserved first and last residue. A D gene is named only where the DNA matches it firmly. Expanded clones are given a class, and other clones once, few, many or no size at all.

D: TRBD2; V: TRBV4-2; size: few; J: TRBJ2-1; CDR3: CASSPEAGGLVAYNEQFF; DNA: TGTGCCAGCAGCCCCGAAGCGGGAGGGCTAGTAGCCTACAATGAGCAGTTCTTC
D: .; V: TRBV3-1; size: .; J: TRBJ2-3; CDR3: CASSQHLDYLTDTQYF; DNA: TGTGCCAGCAGCCAACACCTGGACTACCTCACAGATACGCAGTATTTT
D: .; V: TRBV6-1; size: many; J: TRBJ2-7; CDR3: CASSQIQGLLDEQYF; DNA: TGTGCCAGCAGTCAAATTCAGGGATTACTCGACGAGCAGTACTTC
D: .; V: TRBV20-1; size: .; J: TRBJ2-1; CDR3: CSARDTWDEQFF; DNA: TGCAGTGCTAGAGACACTTGGGATGAGCAGTTCTTC
D: .; V: TRBV29-1; size: few; J: TRBJ1-1; CDR3: CSAGHLNTEAFF; DNA: TGCAGCGCGGGACACTTGAACACTGAAGCTTTCTTT
D: TRBD2; V: TRBV4-1; size: .; J: TRBJ2-7; CDR3: CASSQDLRGGFREQYF; DNA: TGCGCCAGCAGCCAAGATCTGCGCGGGGGGTTCCGGGAGCAGTACTTC
D: TRBD2; V: TRBV7-9; size: few; J: TRBJ2-3; CDR3: CATGLAGARVTDTQYF; DNA: TGTGCCACCGGACTAGCGGGGGCCCGAGTCACAGATACGCAGTATTTT
D: TRBD2; V: TRBV7-7; size: few; J: TRBJ2-2; CDR3: CASSLSGLRAGELFF; DNA: TGTGCCAGCAGCTTATCGGGACTAAGAGCCGGGGAGCTGTTTTTT
D: TRBD2; V: TRBV20-1; size: few; J: TRBJ2-1; CDR3: CSAMGLAAASSYNEQFF; DNA: TGCAGTGCCATGGGACTAGCGGCTGCTAGCTCCTACAATGAGCAGTTCTTC
D: TRBD2; V: TRBV18; size: many; J: TRBJ2-5; CDR3: CASSPGLAEETQYF; DNA: TGTGCCAGCTCACCAGGACTAGCGGAAGAGACCCAGTACTTC
D: .; V: TRBV29-1; size: many; J: TRBJ2-1; CDR3: CSVESSLAQFF; DNA: TGCAGCGTTGAAAGTAGTTTGGCCCAGTTCTTC
D: .; V: TRBV15; size: .; J: TRBJ2-1; CDR3: CATSRDRNPVSGNEQFF; DNA: TGTGCCACCAGCAGAGATAGAAACCCGGTTAGCGGCAATGAGCAGTTCTTC
D: .; V: TRBV12-3/TRBV12-4; size: .; J: TRBJ2-4; CDR3: CASRTKGHQYF; DNA: TGTGCCAGCAGAACGAAGGGACATCAGTACTTC
D: TRBD2; V: TRBV5-1; size: .; J: TRBJ2-7; CDR3: CASSLATRLAGDYEQYF; DNA: TGCGCCAGCAGCTTGGCTACACGACTAGCGGGAGACTACGAGCAGTACTTC
D: TRBD2; V: TRBV28; size: few; J: TRBJ2-1; CDR3: CASSLRSLAGPNEQFF; DNA: TGTGCCAGCAGTTTACGGTCCTTAGCGGGCCCGAATGAGCAGTTCTTC
D: TRBD2; V: TRBV5-6; size: few; J: TRBJ2-7; CDR3: CASSSQRGSYEQYF; DNA: TGTGCCAGCAGCTCTCAGCGGGGCTCCTACGAGCAGTACTTC
D: .; V: TRBV4-1; size: .; J: TRBJ2-7; CDR3: CASSQVLAKGLYEQYF; DNA: TGCGCCAGCAGCCAAGTTCTAGCCAAGGGTCTCTACGAGCAGTACTTC
D: .; V: TRBV27; size: .; J: TRBJ2-5; CDR3: CASSLWGRQKETQYF; DNA: TGTGCCAGCAGTTTATGGGGGAGGCAAAAAGAGACCCAGTACTTC
D: .; V: TRBV6-2/TRBV6-3; size: .; J: TRBJ2-1; CDR3: CASSGVGRMNNEQFF; DNA: TGTGCCAGCAGTGGGGTGGGGCGGATGAACAATGAGCAGTTCTTC
D: TRBD2; V: TRBV20-1; size: few; J: TRBJ2-1; CDR3: CSARESETSGRFTYNEQFF; DNA: TGCAGTGCTAGGGAGTCGGAAACTAGCGGGAGGTTCACCTACAATGAGCAGTTCTTC
D: TRBD1; V: TRBV3-1; size: few; J: TRBJ2-7; CDR3: CASSQYDRGEQYF; DNA: TGTGCCAGCAGCCAATACGACAGGGGCGAGCAGTACTTC
D: TRBD1; V: TRBV28; size: few; J: TRBJ2-2; CDR3: CASSLVIGLTTGISSLWTGELFF; DNA: TGTGCCAGCAGTTTAGTCATCGGGTTGACGACAGGGATAAGTTCTTTGTGGACCGGGGAGCTGTTTTTT
D: TRBD1; V: TRBV7-9; size: few; J: TRBJ2-2; CDR3: CASSRRQGGSGELFF; DNA: TGTGCCAGCAGTAGGAGGCAAGGGGGCTCCGGGGAGCTGTTTTTT
D: .; V: TRBV15; size: .; J: TRBJ1-4; CDR3: CATSRDEKLFF; DNA: TGTGCCACCAGCAGAGATGAAAAGCTGTTTTTT
D: TRBD2; V: TRBV7-2; size: .; J: TRBJ2-5; CDR3: CASSRSRTSIIETQYF; DNA: TGTGCCAGCAGCCGTTCCCGGACTAGTATCATTGAGACCCAGTACTTC
D: TRBD2; V: TRBV2; size: .; J: TRBJ2-2; CDR3: CASSEAPSGGGELFF; DNA: TGTGCCAGCAGTGAAGCGCCTTCGGGAGGGGGGGAGCTGTTTTTT
D: .; V: TRBV12-3/TRBV12-4; size: many; J: TRBJ1-6; CDR3: CASSPWGNDSPLHF; DNA: TGTGCCAGCAGCCCCTGGGGGAATGATTCACCCCTCCACTTT